The 25 T cell receptor beta chains reported below all come from one sample, sequenced in a study of human T cells and chemical hapten exposure. Whole blood, unfractionated, served as the material for total RNA extraction. TCRdb reprocessed the 5' RACE reads with MiXCR, giving one entry per CDR3 protein. Here the sample spans under 85,000 distinct CDR3 sequences, roughly 8% being singletons. The receptors here all came from a male donor in good health.

The chain employs TRBV12-3 or TRBV12-4 and TRBJ1-2, with 7 bases matching TRBD1. This CDR3 spans 12 amino acids. The V and J ends lost 6 bases and 6 bases, in that order; junction bases with no gene match: 4. CDR3 DNA sequence: TGTGCCAGCAGCCTCGACAGGGATGGCTACACCTTC. Translation gives CASSLDRDGYTF.

The chain is built from TRBV24-1 and TRBJ2-3, with 9 nucleotides matching TRBD1. J lost 6 bases, V lost 4 bases, and 1 base had no gene match. CDR1 is KGHDR, CDR2 SFDVKD, per germline. The CDR3 length is 13 residues. The CDR3 nucleotides are TGTGCCACCAGTGAGGGACAGGGTGATACGCAGTATTTT. Translation: CATSEGQGDTQYF.

J is TRBJ2-7 and V is TRBV29-1, with a tentative D call TRBD2 (5 bases). Germline assignment: CDR1 SQVTM and CDR2 ANQGSEA. The CDR3 sequence is 14 residues long. The V end was cut by 6 bases, the J end by 3 bases, with 18 bases between. Here the CDR3 reads CSVKGRGPIYEQYF. The CDR3 nucleotides read TGCAGCGTGAAGGGCAGAGGGCCTATCTACGAGCAGTACTTC.

This chain joins TRBV29-1 and TRBJ2-1, with 16 bases matching TRBD2. Trimming at V came to 0 bases and at J to 8 bases, leaving 1 base not matched to a gene. The V gene's germline CDR1 is SQVTM and CDR2 ANQGSEA. This CDR3 is built from 15 residues. The CDR3 reads CSVEDGTSGGDEQFF. The DNA of the CDR3 is TGCAGCGTTGAAGACGGGACTAGCGGGGGGGATGAGCAGTTCTTC.

J is TRBJ2-1 and V is TRBV19; D unclear. The germline gives CDR1 LNHDA, CDR2 SQIVND (reference sequence). V was cut by 0 bases and J by 0 bases, with 12 bases left in between. This CDR3 contains 17 residues. The CDR3 here is CASSIDGRSSSYNEQFF. The CDR3 DNA reads TGTGCCAGTAGTATAGATGGACGATCAAGCTCCTACAATGAGCAGTTCTTC.

The rearrangement uses TRBV6-2 or TRBV6-3 and TRBJ2-7; no clear D. The V end was cut by 2 bases, the J end by 0 bases, with 8 bases between. This CDR3 has 14 amino acids. Germline lookup yields CDR1 MNHEY and CDR2 SVGEGT. The CDR3 DNA reads TGTGCCAGCAGTTACGACGAGAGCTCCTACGAGCAGTACTTC. Translation: CASSYDESSYEQYF.

The chain is built from TRBV20-1 and TRBJ2-1; 11 positions agree with TRBD2. CDR1 and CDR2 from the germline V gene are DFQATT and SNEGSKA (reference sequence). V was clipped by 1 base and J by 7 bases; unmatched bases: 6. The CDR3 totals 15 residues. The CDR3 loop reads CSARAGTSGKNEQFF. The CDR3 DNA follows: TGCAGTGCTAGAGCCGGGACTAGCGGTAAGAATGAGCAGTTCTTC.

This clonotype was counted a few times. The chain recombines TRBV7-9 with TRBJ2-7; 8 nucleotides align to TRBD2. Per the germline V gene, CDR1 is SEHNR and CDR2 is FQNEAQ (reference sequence). The CDR3 spans 15 residues. V gave up 1 base and J gave up 0 bases; unmatched junction bases: 2. The CDR3 region is CASSLERGSSYEQYF. The CDR3 coding sequence is TGTGCCAGCAGCTTAGAGCGGGGGAGCTCCTACGAGCAGTACTTC.

This clonotype was seen a few times. This chain links TRBV5-1 with TRBJ1-6, with TRBD1 as a possible D gene (6 bases). Germline-derived CDR1 and CDR2 are SGHRS and YFSETQ. Between the trimmed V and J ends, which lost 2 bases and 7 bases, there was a span of 13 bases. This CDR3 region has 15 residues. The CDR3 reads CASSFQGIKNSPLHF. The CDR3 nucleotides are TGCGCCAGCAGCTTTCAGGGGATTAAGAATTCACCCCTCCACTTT.

This CDR3 is CASSTTANTEAFF. CDR3 in DNA: TGTGCCAGTAGTACGACAGCTAACACTGAAGCTTTCTTT. V and J are TRBV19 and TRBJ1-1; D may be TRBD1 (5 bases). The CDR3 runs 13 residues. V dropped 4 bases and J dropped 2 bases, with 8 bases sitting between them. Per the germline V gene, CDR1 is LNHDA and CDR2 is SQIVND (reference sequence).

The table lists this clonotype with many counts. V and J are TRBV7-9 and TRBJ2-5; 12 bases align to TRBD2. Germline values: CDR1 SEHNR, CDR2 FQNEAQ (reference sequence). The trim removed 4 bases at V and 0 bases at J, leaving 12 bases unmatched. The CDR3 contains 19 residues. The CDR3 DNA follows: TGTGCCAGCAGCTCTACCTCTAGCGGGAGGGCCGGCAACCAAGAGACCCAGTACTTC. Amino acids: CASSSTSSGRAGNQETQYF.

For the CDR3, the DNA is TGTGCCAGCAGCGCCCGGGGGGAGCAGTACTTC. Translated, it gives CASSARGEQYF. The rearrangement uses TRBV5-6 and TRBJ2-7; a weak D match, TRBD2 (6 bases). The CDR3 has 11 amino acids. The V and J ends lost 4 bases and 7 bases respectively, with 9 bases between them. Germline V gene data show CDR1 as SGHDT and CDR2 as YYEEEE.

This clonotype was seen ten or more times. V usage is TRBV20-1 and J usage is TRBJ2-1, with D perhaps TRBD2 (5 bases). V lost 7 bases and J 6 bases, leaving 13 bases between the germline ends. Germline-derived CDR1 and CDR2 are DFQATT and SNEGSKA (reference sequence). CDR3 length: 12 residues. The CDR3 nucleotides are TGCAGTGTACTAGTTGTTTCCAATGAGCAGTTCTTC. Protein product: CSVLVVSNEQFF.

This chain joins TRBV12-3 or TRBV12-4 and TRBJ2-1; TRBD2 matches at 10 bases. This CDR3 comprises 15 residues. J lost 8 bases, V lost 7 bases, and 11 bases had no gene match. The chain's CDR3 is CASTLAGAPEDEQFF. The CDR3 DNA is TGTGCCAGCACCCTAGCGGGGGCCCCTGAGGATGAGCAGTTCTTC.

The rearrangement uses TRBV7-2 and TRBJ2-2; a possible D gene is TRBD1 (6 bases). This CDR3 has 16 amino acids. Germline CDR1 and CDR2: SGHTA and FQGNSA. Trimming stripped 2 bases from V and 6 bases from J, with 16 bases between. CDR3 in DNA: TGTGCCAGCAGCTTAAAAGGACAGCCTTACTCCGGGGAGCTGTTTTTT. Its translation: CASSLKGQPYSGELFF.

V and J are TRBV7-2 and TRBJ2-3; no reliable D call. CDR1 and CDR2 (germline): SGHTA, FQGNSA. CDR3 length: 12 amino acids. The ends were cut back, 4 bases at V and 2 bases at J, with 4 bases in the middle. The CDR3: CASSSFTDTQYF. CDR3 bases: TGTGCCAGCAGCTCCTTCACAGATACGCAGTATTTT.

The rearrangement uses TRBV28 and TRBJ2-7; 10 bases are shared with TRBD2. With 4 bases clipped from V and 4 bases from J, the junction kept 13 bases outside the gene matches. CDR3 size: 17 residues. Germline CDR1 and CDR2: MDHEN and SYDVKM. CDR3 in amino acids: CASSWHYTGTSVYEQYF. CDR3 sequence (DNA): TGTGCCAGCAGTTGGCACTACACTGGGACTAGCGTGTACGAGCAGTACTTC.

This clonotype was seen many times. V usage is TRBV12-3 or TRBV12-4 and J usage is TRBJ2-1, with 11 bases identical to TRBD2. Trimming at V came to 7 bases and at J to 8 bases, leaving 10 bases not matched to a gene. This CDR3 has 15 residues. The CDR3 is CASIPSGRILDEQFF. The CDR3 DNA reads as TGTGCCAGCATTCCTAGCGGGAGGATTTTGGATGAGCAGTTCTTC.

This clonotype showed up many times. The chain combines TRBV7-3 with TRBJ2-3, with 10 positions matching TRBD2. Germline V gene data show CDR1 as SGHTA and CDR2 as FQGTGA. V lost 5 bases and J lost 0; bases outside the gene matches: 2. The CDR3 length is 15 residues. DNA for the CDR3: TGTGCCAGCAGCCAGACTAGCGGGAGCACAGATACGCAGTATTTT. Translated, it gives CASSQTSGSTDTQYF.

The sample holds a few counts of this clonotype. This rearrangement joins TRBV6-1 to TRBJ1-1; 7 bases align to TRBD1. V lost 5 bases, J lost 1 base, and 1 base stayed unmatched. The CDR3 covers 13 residues. CDR1 is MNHNS and CDR2 is SASEGT in the germline V gene. The CDR3 nucleotides read TGTGCCAGCAGTACAGGGGAGAACACTGAAGCTTTCTTT. Encoded protein: CASSTGENTEAFF.

This clonotype was counted many times. The chain links TRBV5-1 to TRBJ2-1; D is uncertain. Germline V gene lookup returns CDR1 SGHRS and CDR2 YFSETQ. The CDR3 has 11 residues. V gave up 3 bases and J gave up 10 bases, with 8 bases separating them. The CDR3 bases are TGCGCCAGCAGCTGGACGGACGAGCAGTTCTTC. Protein: CASSWTDEQFF.

This clonotype appeared many times. The chain joins TRBV6-6 to TRBJ2-7; unclear D gene. Germline values: CDR1 MNHNY, CDR2 SVGAGI (reference sequence). V was cut by 11 bases and J by 0 bases, with 17 bases left in between. The CDR3 contains 14 residues. This CDR3 reads CAEPFRARSYEQYF. The CDR3 DNA reads TGTGCCGAACCTTTCCGGGCCCGCTCCTACGAGCAGTACTTC.

This clonotype was seen a handful of times. The J gene is TRBJ1-6, the V gene TRBV9; D gene unclear. CDR1 and CDR2 (germline): SGDLS, YYNGEE. V was trimmed by 0 bases and J by 7 bases, leaving 11 bases between them. CDR3 length: 15 residues. The CDR3 DNA sequence: TGTGCCAGCAGCGTAGAACCAGGTCGCAATTCACCCCTCCACTTT. Amino acids: CASSVEPGRNSPLHF.

This clonotype showed up just a few times. The rearrangement uses TRBV25-1 and TRBJ2-7; D tentatively reads TRBD1 or TRBD2 (5 bases each). The CDR3 contains 15 residues. V lost 0 bases, J lost 6 bases, and 15 bases lay in between. Germline V CDR1 and CDR2: MGHDK, SYGVNS. CDR3 nucleotide sequence: TGTGCCAGCAGTGAATACGAGCTGGGGACCGGCGAGCAGTACTTC. Its translation is CASSEYELGTGEQYF.

This clonotype was observed a handful of times. The chain combines TRBV5-4 with TRBJ1-1; 10 bases are shared with TRBD1. CDR3 size: 14 residues. Germline CDR1 SGHNT, CDR2 YYREEE (reference sequence). V dropped 4 bases and J dropped 6; count of bases not matched to a gene: 6. The CDR3 DNA reads TGTGCCAGCAGCGCGGGACAGGGGACCCCTGAAGCTTTCTTT. It yields the protein CASSAGQGTPEAFF.